The TCR beta chain under discussion was sequenced for a study of regulatory T cells in long-lasting Graves disease. Study outcomes and limitations: Those with persistent disease had in common more public clonotypes (around 2,500) than new patients (approximately 970).

Arm-PCR with iRepertoire HTBI primers amplified the CDR3 regions for these TCR beta libraries. Original processing methods: Identified across the samples were 62 TRBV segments and 14 TRBJ segments. TCRdb re-analysed the multiplex PCR reads in MiXCR, keeping a single row per CDR3 protein. TCRdb's processing, not the authors' own work, is the source of the V and J calls. The data show 360,000 or so distinct CDR3 sequences, with roughly a sixth seen just once and roughly 27% held by the top ten. As to time point: newly diagnosed GD, antithyroid drugs for less than 3 months. RNA from PBMCs was the source of the TCR library. Patients were enrolled at an endocrinology department in Xi'an, China. Details on this clonotype: Its antigen is unidentified. A junction boundary mismatches the germline segment, possibly from a read error.

The sample was also linked to a second study, of T cells in Graves' hyperthyroidism and ophthalmopathy. That investigation notes: Blood samples included most of the expanded thyroid clonotypes exceeding 0.001.

The receptor was isolated from a man in his forties or fifties with Graves disease. Source: peripheral blood mononuclear cells (PBMCs), taken at new diagnosis, from a patient treated with antithyroid drugs.

Written as DNA, the CDR3 is TGCGCCAGCAGATCAGGATTTACCTACGGGCAGTACTTC. It codes for CASRSGFTYGQYF. The chain carries TRBV5-1 and TRBJ2-7; no firm D call. Germline CDR1 and CDR2: SGHRS and YFSETQ. CDR3 length: 13 residues.